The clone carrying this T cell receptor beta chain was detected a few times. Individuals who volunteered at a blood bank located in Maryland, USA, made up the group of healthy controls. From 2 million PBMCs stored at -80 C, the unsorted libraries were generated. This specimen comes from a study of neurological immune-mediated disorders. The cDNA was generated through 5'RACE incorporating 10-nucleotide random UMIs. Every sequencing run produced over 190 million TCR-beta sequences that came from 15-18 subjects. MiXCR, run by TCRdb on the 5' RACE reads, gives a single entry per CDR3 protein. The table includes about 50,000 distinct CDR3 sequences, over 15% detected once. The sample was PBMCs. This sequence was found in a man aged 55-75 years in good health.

CDR3 DNA: TGTGCTAGTGGCCCCTCCCCCTACAATGAGCAGTTCTTC. It yields the protein CASGPSPYNEQFF. V usage is TRBV12-5 and J usage is TRBJ2-1; D not resolved. The CDR3 is 13 amino acids. V was shortened by 6 bases and J by 2 bases, with 8 bases between the two germline ends. Germline V CDR1 and CDR2: LGHNT, FRNRAP.